One sample yielded the 5 T cell receptor beta chains listed below, sequenced in a study of tumor-infiltrating lymphocytes in primary liver carcinoma. Making TCR beta cDNA involved 400 to 600 ng total RNA and a constant-region primer. Three nested multiplex PCR rounds of slightly modified ARM-PCR generated TCR beta libraries. In the first two PCR rounds, TRBV1-TRBV30 forward primers were paired with a C-beta reverse primer, and each round lasted roughly 10 cycles. TCRdb recomputed calls from the multiplex PCR reads with MiXCR, one row per CDR3 protein. The sample has about 22,000 distinct CDR3 sequences, 75% to 80% seen once. Unsorted bulk tissue, roughly 20-33 mg of it, served as the source for co-extraction of RNA and DNA. The specimen was liver tumor tissue from sampling region 1. As to subset: tumor region T1, superior pole. The receptors were sampled from a woman in her twenties or thirties with primary liver carcinoma and hepatitis B virus infection.

The chain carries TRBV11-2 and TRBJ2-1; D ambiguous. Deletions cut 3 bases from V and 7 bases from J, with 7 bases between. Germline-derived CDR1 and CDR2 are SGHAT and FQNNGV. This CDR3 has 12 amino acids. The CDR3 loop reads CASSFDRNEQFF. The CDR3 DNA is TGTGCCAGCAGCTTCGATAGGAATGAGCAGTTCTTC.

Turning to this clonotype: One end of the junction varies from germline; a read error may be responsible. The chain recombines TRBV10-3 with TRBJ2-5, with D tentatively TRBD1 (5 bases). There are 15 residues in the CDR3. Germline assignment: CDR1 ENHRY and CDR2 SYGVKD. The CDR3 is CAISESATGQETQCF. The CDR3 DNA sequence: TGCGCCATCAGTGAGTCGGCTACCGGACAAGAGACCCAGTGCTTC.

Turning to this clonotype: At one end the junction does not follow the germline gene, possibly because of a read error. V and J are TRBV13 and TRBJ2-1, with a possible D match to TRBD2 (6 bases). CDR1 is PRHDT and CDR2 is FYEKMQ in the germline V gene (reference sequence). CDR3 length equals 13 residues. The CDR3 nucleotides are TGTGCCAGCAGGGAGGGAAACGGCAATGCGCAGTTCTTC. It translates to CASREGNGNAQFF.

Remarks on this clonotype: Because it lacks the conserved phenylalanine or tryptophan at the end, this CDR3 is likely a read error. In nucleotides, the CDR3 is TGTGCCGGCAGGGAAAGGAGTGTCCCCCTTCCACCCCTCCACTTA. It is translated as CAGRERSVPLPPLHL. The chain recombines TRBV6-5 with TRBJ1-6, with a weak D call TRBD1 (5 bases). Germline CDR1 is MNHEY and CDR2 is SVGAGI. This CDR3 has 15 residues.

For this clonotype: At one boundary the junction diverges from the germline segment, which might be a read error. The chain is built from TRBV13 and TRBJ1-1; 8 bases fit TRBD1. CDR1 is PRHDT, CDR2 FYEKMQ, per germline (reference sequence). The CDR3 runs to 17 residues. The CDR3 loop reads CASSLGGFGTGGTEAFF. The DNA for the CDR3 is TGTGCCAGCAGTTTAGGAGGGTTTGGTACAGGGGGCACTGAAGCTTTCTTT.